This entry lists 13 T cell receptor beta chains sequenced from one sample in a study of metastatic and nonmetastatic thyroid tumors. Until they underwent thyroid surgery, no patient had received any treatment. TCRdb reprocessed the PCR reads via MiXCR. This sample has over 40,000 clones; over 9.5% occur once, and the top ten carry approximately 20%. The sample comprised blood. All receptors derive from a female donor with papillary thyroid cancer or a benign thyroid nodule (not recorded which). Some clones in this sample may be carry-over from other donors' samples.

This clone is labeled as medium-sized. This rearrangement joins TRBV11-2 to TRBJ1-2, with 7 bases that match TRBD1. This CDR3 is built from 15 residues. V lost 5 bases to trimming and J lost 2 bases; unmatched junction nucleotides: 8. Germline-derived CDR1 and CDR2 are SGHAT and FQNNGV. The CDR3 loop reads CASSPRETGNYGYTF. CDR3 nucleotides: TGTGCCAGCAGCCCGAGAGAGACAGGGAACTATGGCTACACCTTC.

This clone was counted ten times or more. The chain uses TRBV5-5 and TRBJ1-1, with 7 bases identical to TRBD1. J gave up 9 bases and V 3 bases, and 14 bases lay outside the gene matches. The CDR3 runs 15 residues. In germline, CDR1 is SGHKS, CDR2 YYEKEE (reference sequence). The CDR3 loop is CASSSYNRGLGKAFF. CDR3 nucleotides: TGTGCCAGCAGCTCGTATAACAGGGGCTTGGGAAAAGCTTTCTTT.

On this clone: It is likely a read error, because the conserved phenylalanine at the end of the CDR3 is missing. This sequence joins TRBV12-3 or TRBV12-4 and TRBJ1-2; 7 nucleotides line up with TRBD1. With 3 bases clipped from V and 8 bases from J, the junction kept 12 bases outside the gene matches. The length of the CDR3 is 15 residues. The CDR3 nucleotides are TGTGCCAGCAGTTTCAGGGACAGAGGCCTGAGGGGCTACACCTAC. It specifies CASSFRDRGLRGYTY.

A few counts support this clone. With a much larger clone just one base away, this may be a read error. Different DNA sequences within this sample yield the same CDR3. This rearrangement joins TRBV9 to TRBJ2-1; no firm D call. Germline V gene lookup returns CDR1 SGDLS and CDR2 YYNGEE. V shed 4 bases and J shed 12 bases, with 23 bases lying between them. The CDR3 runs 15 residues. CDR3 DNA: TGTGCCAGCAGCCCGAGCCCCCTCCGAGTAGGGCGGCAGTTCTTC. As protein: CASSPSPLRVGRQFF.

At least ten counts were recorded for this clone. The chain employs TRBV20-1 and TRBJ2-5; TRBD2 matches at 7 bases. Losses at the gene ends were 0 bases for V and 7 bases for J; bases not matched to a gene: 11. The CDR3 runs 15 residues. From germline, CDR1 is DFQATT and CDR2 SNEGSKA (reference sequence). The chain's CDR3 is CSARDLTTASGTQYF. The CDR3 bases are TGCAGTGCTAGAGATCTGACTACTGCTAGCGGGACCCAGTACTTC.

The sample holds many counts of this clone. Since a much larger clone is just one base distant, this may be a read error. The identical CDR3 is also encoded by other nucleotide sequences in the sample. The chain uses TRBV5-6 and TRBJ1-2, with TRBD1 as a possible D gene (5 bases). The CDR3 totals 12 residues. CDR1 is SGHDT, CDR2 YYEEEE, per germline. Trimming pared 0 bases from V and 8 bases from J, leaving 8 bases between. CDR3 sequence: CASSLGQPGYTF. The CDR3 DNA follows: TGTGCCAGCAGCTTGGGACAGCCAGGCTACACCTTC. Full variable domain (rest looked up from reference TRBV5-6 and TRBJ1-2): DAGVTQSPTHLIKTRGQQVTLRCSPKSGHDTVSWYQQALGQGPQFIFQYYEEEERQRGNFPDRFSGHQFPNYSSELNVNALLLGDSALYLCASSLGQPGYTFGSGTRLTVV.

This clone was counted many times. CDR3 protein: CASSLPTGGYYEQYF. CDR3 DNA: TGTGCCAGCAGTTTACCCACAGGGGGCTACTACGAGCAGTACTTC. This chain links TRBV28 with TRBJ2-7; TRBD1 aligns across 9 bases. The junction had 5 bases not matched to a gene; V was cut back by 2 bases and J by 3 bases. This CDR3 comprises 15 residues. Germline V gene lookup returns CDR1 MDHEN and CDR2 SYDVKM.

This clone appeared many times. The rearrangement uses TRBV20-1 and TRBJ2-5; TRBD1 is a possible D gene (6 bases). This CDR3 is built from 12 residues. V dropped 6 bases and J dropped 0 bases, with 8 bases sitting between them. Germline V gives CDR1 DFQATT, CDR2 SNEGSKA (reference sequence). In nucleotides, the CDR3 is TGCAGTGCAAGGACAGACCAAGAGACCCAGTACTTC. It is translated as CSARTDQETQYF.

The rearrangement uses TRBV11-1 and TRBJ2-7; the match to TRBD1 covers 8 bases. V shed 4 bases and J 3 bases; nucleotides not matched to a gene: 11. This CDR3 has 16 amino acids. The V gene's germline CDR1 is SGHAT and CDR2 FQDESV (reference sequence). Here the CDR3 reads CASSSSGTGYHYEQYF. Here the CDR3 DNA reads TGTGCCAGCAGCTCGTCAGGGACAGGTTATCACTACGAGCAGTACTTC.

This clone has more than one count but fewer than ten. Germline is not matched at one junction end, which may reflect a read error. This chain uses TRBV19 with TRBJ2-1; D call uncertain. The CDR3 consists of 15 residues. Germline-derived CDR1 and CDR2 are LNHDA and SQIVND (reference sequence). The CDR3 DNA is TGTGACAGTAGTAGCCGGAGCATTCTAAACAATGAGCAGTTCTTC. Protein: CDSSSRSILNNEQFF.

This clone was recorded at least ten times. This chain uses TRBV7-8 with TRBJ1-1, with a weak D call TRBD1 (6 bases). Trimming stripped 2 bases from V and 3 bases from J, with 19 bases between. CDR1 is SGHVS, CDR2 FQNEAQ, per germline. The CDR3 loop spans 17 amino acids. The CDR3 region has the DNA TGTGCCAGCAGCTTAAGCCAGAGGGGGAGTTGTTACACTGAAGCTTTCTTT. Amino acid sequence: CASSLSQRGSCYTEAFF.

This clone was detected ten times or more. The CDR3 region is CASSRSITSGSYEQYF. CDR3 sequence (DNA): TGTGCCAGCAGCCGCTCTATTACTAGCGGGAGCTACGAGCAGTACTTC. The rearrangement uses TRBV11-2 and TRBJ2-7; TRBD2 matches at 11 bases. The germline gives CDR1 SGHAT, CDR2 FQNNGV. The length of the CDR3 is 16 residues. V shed 5 bases and J 3 bases; nucleotides not matched to a gene: 9.

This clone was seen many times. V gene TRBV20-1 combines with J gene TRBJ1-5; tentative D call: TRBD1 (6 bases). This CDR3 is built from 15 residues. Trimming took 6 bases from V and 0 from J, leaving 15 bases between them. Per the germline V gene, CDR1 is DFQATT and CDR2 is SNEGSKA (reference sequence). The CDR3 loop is CSAQWRGTSNQPQHF. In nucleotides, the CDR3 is TGCAGTGCCCAATGGAGGGGGACTAGCAATCAGCCCCAGCATTTT.